The 25 T cell receptor beta chains below were found in one sample sequenced in a study of OX40 agonist ivuxolimab in advanced cancers. Repertoires were generated with immunoSEQ multiplex PCR, while TCRdb's copy carries only in-frame clones and drops some. The sample shows around 46,000 clones, 88% of them seen only once. The sequences come from CD4+ or CD8+ T cells sorted from blood, collected in a trial of the OX40 agonist ivuxolimab. The receptors were sampled from an adult with an advanced solid tumor such as melanoma, head and neck, liver or kidney cancer.

The chain has TRBV28 and TRBJ2-2; 7 nucleotides line up with TRBD2. The CDR3 runs to 15 residues. Looked up from germline, CDR1 is MDHEN and CDR2 is SYDVKM. V was pared by 7 bases and J by 6 bases, with 11 bases of the junction left unmatched. CDR3 loop: CASTPAGTNPGELFF. The CDR3 DNA reads TGTGCCAGCACCCCTGCCGGGACTAATCCCGGGGAGCTGTTTTTT.

The chain employs TRBV6-6 and TRBJ2-2; 11 bases agree with TRBD1. The CDR3 extends over 16 amino acids. V lost 5 bases and J lost 5; bases outside the gene matches: 7. The germline V gene encodes CDR1 MNHNY and CDR2 SVGAGI (reference sequence). This chain's CDR3 is CASSQGQGARTGELFF. The CDR3 DNA follows: TGTGCCAGCAGTCAAGGACAGGGGGCTAGGACCGGGGAGCTGTTTTTT.

The CDR3 region is CASSVTSGSHNEQFF. The CDR3 region has the DNA TGTGCCAGCAGCGTAACTAGCGGGAGCCACAATGAGCAGTTCTTC. The chain employs TRBV9 and TRBJ2-1; 11 positions match TRBD2. The germline CDR1 and CDR2 sequences are SGDLS and YYNGEE. J gave up 5 bases and V 1 base, and 2 bases lay outside the gene matches. The CDR3 extends over 15 amino acids.

J is TRBJ1-5 and V is TRBV29-1, with 9 bases that match TRBD1. V dropped 5 bases and J dropped 5; count of bases not matched to a gene: 10. The germline CDR1 and CDR2 sequences are SQVTM and ANQGSEA. CDR3 length equals 15 residues. The DNA of the CDR3 is TGCAGCGTTCCCACCGGGACAGGGCATTATCAGCCCCAGCATTTT. Its protein is CSVPTGTGHYQPQHF.

The chain recombines TRBV9 with TRBJ2-2; no reliable D call. Germline V lookup: CDR1 SGDLS, CDR2 YYNGEE. The CDR3 is 17 residues long. The V end lost 0 bases, the J end lost 2 bases, and 14 bases lay between the germline ends. Here the CDR3 DNA reads TGTGCCAGCAGCGTAGTTGGGGAAAGCATAAACACCGGGGAGCTGTTTTTT. The encoded protein is CASSVVGESINTGELFF.

This clone was recorded only once. The gene calls are TRBV27 and TRBJ1-1; 8 bases fit TRBD1. The CDR3 is made up of 13 amino acids. The germline V gene has CDR1 MNHEY and CDR2 SMNVEV (reference sequence). The trim removed 2 bases at V and 11 bases at J, leaving 7 bases unmatched. The CDR3 is CASSLEDRARAFF. The CDR3, as DNA: TGTGCCAGCAGTTTAGAGGACAGGGCTCGGGCTTTCTTT.

The rearrangement joins TRBV29-1 to TRBJ2-1, with 9 bases identical to TRBD2. Germline trimming cut 4 bases from V and 1 base from J; bases unmatched to any gene: 5. CDR1 and CDR2 (germline): SQVTM, ANQGSEA. CDR3 length: 15 residues. In DNA form, the CDR3 reads TGCAGCGTTGTGGGTAGCGGGAGATCCTACAATGAGCAGTTCTTC. It is translated as CSVVGSGRSYNEQFF.

The rearrangement joins TRBV4-3 to TRBJ2-3; 16 bases map to TRBD2. The germline V gene has CDR1 LGHNA and CDR2 YSLEER. The CDR3 consists of 20 residues. The V gene end was trimmed by 0 bases and the J gene end by 6 bases; junction bases not matched to a gene: 12. The CDR3 DNA reads as TGCGCCAGCAGCCAAGAGCAACCGGGACTAGCGGGGGGGCCATGGGATACGCAGTATTTT. This gives the protein CASSQEQPGLAGGPWDTQYF.

This chain links TRBV10-3 with TRBJ2-7, with 13 bases aligning to TRBD2. The V gene's germline CDR1 is ENHRY and CDR2 SYGVKD. The CDR3 is 15 residues long. V lost 5 bases and J lost 0; bases outside the gene matches: 1. For the CDR3, the DNA is TGTGCCATCAGTACTAGCGGGGGGGCCTCCTACGAGCAGTACTTC. It translates to CAISTSGGASYEQYF.

About this clone itself: Being one base from a much bigger clone, this may be a read error. The sample contains more than one DNA sequence encoding this CDR3. The rearrangement joins TRBV7-3 to TRBJ1-1; TRBD1 matches 8 bases. CDR1 and CDR2 from the germline V gene are SGHTA and FQGTGA. J lost 3 bases, V lost 5 bases, and 2 bases had no gene match. The CDR3 totals 13 residues. The DNA for the CDR3 is TGTGCCAGCAGCCCACAGGGGGACACTGAAGCTTTCTTT. It specifies CASSPQGDTEAFF.

The chain has TRBV12-5 and TRBJ2-3; 7 nucleotides align to TRBD2. The CDR3 runs to 16 residues. Germline values: CDR1 LGHNT, CDR2 FRNRAP. V shed 2 bases and J 1 base; nucleotides not matched to a gene: 6. In DNA form, the CDR3 reads TGTGCTAGTGGTTTGTTCGGGGCGGGGGGCACAGATACGCAGTATTTT. Protein sequence: CASGLFGAGGTDTQYF.

The V gene is TRBV28, the J gene TRBJ1-2; D call uncertain. The ends were cut back, 3 bases at V and 4 bases at J, with 12 bases in the middle. Per the germline V gene, CDR1 is MDHEN and CDR2 is SYDVKM. CDR3 length: 14 amino acids. This CDR3 reads CASSLSRTFYGYTF. The CDR3, as DNA: TGTGCCAGCAGTTTGTCCAGGACCTTCTATGGCTACACCTTC.

The gene calls are TRBV7-9 and TRBJ2-5; the D is unclear. The better agreement between TRBJ2-7 and the DNA end casts doubt on the J call. CDR3 length: 15 residues. CDR1 and CDR2 from the germline V gene are SEHNR and FQNEAQ (reference sequence). For the CDR3, the DNA is TGTGCCAGCAGCTTAGGAACAGACTTGTCCTACGAGCAGTACTTC. Translated, it gives CASSLGTDLSYEQYF.

This clone turned up a few times. CDR3 sequence (DNA): TGCGCCAGCAGCCAGGGGGACACCCTCTATGGCTACACCTTC. Protein product: CASSQGDTLYGYTF. The chain carries TRBV4-1 and TRBJ1-2; weak D call: TRBD1 (6 bases). This CDR3 region has 14 residues. The germline CDR1 and CDR2 sequences are MGHRA and YSYEKL. The V gene lost 3 bases and the J gene lost 4 bases, with 12 bases spanning the gap.

The chain links TRBV28 to TRBJ2-7; no clear D. Germline CDR1 and CDR2: MDHEN and SYDVKM. The CDR3 contains 14 residues. V shed 5 bases and J shed 2 bases, with 13 bases lying between them. This chain's CDR3 is CASSRGDQAYEQYF. For the CDR3, the DNA is TGTGCCAGCAGTCGAGGCGACCAGGCCTACGAGCAGTACTTC.

This rearrangement joins TRBV27 to TRBJ2-7; tentatively, D is TRBD1 (6 bases). Looked up from germline, CDR1 is MNHEY and CDR2 is SMNVEV (reference sequence). The CDR3 runs to 12 residues. Trimming stripped 5 bases from V and 8 bases from J, with 13 bases between. CDR3 region: CASSPGAGQQYF. CDR3 bases: TGTGCCAGCAGTCCAGGGGCCGGACAGCAGTACTTC.

The J gene is TRBJ2-7, the V gene TRBV7-8; 11 bases align to TRBD2. The CDR3 extends over 16 amino acids. V dropped 2 bases and J dropped 4; count of bases not matched to a gene: 7. CDR1 SGHVS and CDR2 FQNEAQ come from the germline V gene. CDR3 amino acids: CASSLLGLAGGYEQYF. For the CDR3, the DNA is TGTGCCAGCAGCTTATTAGGCCTAGCGGGGGGATACGAGCAGTACTTC. The full variable domain, completed using reference TRBV7-8 and TRBJ2-7, is GAGVSQSPRYKVAKRGQDVALRCDPISGHVSLFWYQQALGQGPEFLTYFQNEAQLDKSGLPSDRFFAERPEGSVSTLKIQRTQQEDSAVYLCASSLLGLAGGYEQYFGPGTRLTVT.

The chain couples TRBV28 to TRBJ2-2; D gene ambiguous. Deletions cut 2 bases from V and 7 bases from J, with 2 bases between. Germline V lookup: CDR1 MDHEN, CDR2 SYDVKM. The CDR3 length is 11 residues. CDR3 DNA: TGTGCCAGCAGTTTAAGCGGGGAGCTGTTTTTT. Translation: CASSLSGELFF.

The V gene is TRBV5-6, the J gene TRBJ2-7; maybe TRBD1 (5 bases). Trimming shortened V by 0 bases and J by 4 bases, and 14 bases separated the two germline ends. The CDR3 runs 15 residues. The V gene's germline CDR1 is SGHDT and CDR2 YYEEEE. CDR3 nucleotide sequence: TGTGCCAGCAGCTTGGCAACCCAGGGCAGGTACGAGCAGTACTTC. Its translation is CASSLATQGRYEQYF.

The chain has TRBV19 and TRBJ1-5; perhaps TRBD1 as D (5 bases). The CDR3 is 13 residues long. Germline CDR1 LNHDA, CDR2 SQIVND (reference sequence). Trimming removed 9 bases at V and 2 bases at J, with 11 bases between. CDR3 sequence (DNA): TGTGCCAGCCAGATGACAGGCAATCAGCCCCAGCATTTT. Protein sequence: CASQMTGNQPQHF.

The table lists this clone with a count of one. The rearrangement links TRBV11-3 to TRBJ2-3; tentative D call: TRBD1 (6 bases). The CDR3 spans 14 residues. V was shortened by 6 bases and J by 2 bases, with 12 bases between the two germline ends. The V gene's germline CDR1 is SGHNT and CDR2 YENEEA. CDR3 amino acids: CASSRGQSTDTQYF. The DNA for the CDR3 is TGTGCCAGCAGTCGCGGACAGTCCACAGATACGCAGTATTTT.

Of note for this clone: At one boundary the junction diverges from the germline segment, which might be a read error. The chain links TRBV4-1 to TRBJ2-7, with no clear D. CDR3 length equals 15 residues. Germline lookup yields CDR1 MGHRA and CDR2 YSYEKL. The CDR3 DNA reads TGCGCCGGCAGCCAAGGTGGTTGGAGTACCTACGAGCAGTACTTC. Protein sequence: CAGSQGGWSTYEQYF.

CDR3 DNA: TGTGCCAGCAGCCCACTTTGGACTAGCGGGGGGGCCAGCCAAGAGACCCAGTACTTC. Translating gives CASSPLWTSGGASQETQYF. The chain carries TRBV7-9 and TRBJ2-5, with TRBD2 identical over 15 bases. CDR1 is SEHNR, CDR2 FQNEAQ, per germline (reference sequence). The CDR3 covers 19 residues. J gave up 1 base and V 5 bases, and 11 bases lay outside the gene matches.

The chain uses TRBV12-5 and TRBJ2-5; no reliable D call. CDR1 and CDR2 (germline): LGHNT, FRNRAP. The CDR3 runs 12 residues. V lost 0 bases and J lost 5, with 4 bases in between. The DNA for the CDR3 is TGTGCTAGTGGTTTGGTTTCCGAGACCCAGTACTTC. It yields the protein CASGLVSETQYF.

This clone has only a few counts. This rearrangement joins TRBV18 to TRBJ2-2, with D perhaps TRBD1 (6 bases). V lost 5 bases to trimming and J lost 3 bases, with 13 bases between them. Germline V gives CDR1 KGHSH, CDR2 LQKENI. The CDR3 extends over 15 amino acids. CDR3 coding DNA: TGTGCCAGCTCATTAGGACAGAGGGACACCGGGGAGCTGTTTTTT. Protein product: CASSLGQRDTGELFF.